This T cell receptor (beta chain) was profiled in a study of blood T cell repertoires in COVID-19. Looking at the study overall: Acute and convalescent COVID-19 samples came from the United States, Italy and Spain. Sources were T cells, B-cell-depleted T cells, or PBMCs; the material itself was cDNA or gDNA.

The CDR3 is 14 residues long. Trimming at V came to 4 bases and at J to 3 bases, leaving 6 bases not matched to a gene. CDR1 is SGHNT and CDR2 is YYREEE in the germline V gene (reference sequence). The authors' processing: Amplification of reference gene primers was used by the study to estimate nucleated cell counts. The repertoire was sequenced with immunoSEQ multiplex PCR; TCRdb's copy has only in-frame clones and lacks some. That table furnishes V, J and clone size, whereas the DNA furnished D and trimming. Seen here are about 47,000 clones, approximately 84% observed once, and the top ten hold over 2%.

Sequencing was performed on peripheral blood. This rearrangement joins TRBV5-4 to TRBJ1-2, with TRBD1 identical over 7 bases. This receptor was identified in a man aged 50 to 60 with acute or convalescent COVID-19. CDR3 sequence: CASSPGQGDYGYTF. The CDR3 region has the DNA TGTGCCAGCAGCCCCGGGCAGGGGGACTATGGCTACACCTTC.